This T cell receptor (beta chain) came from a study of blood T cell repertoires in COVID-19. The wider study: COVID-19 samples, acute and convalescent, were from the United States, Italy and Spain. The cDNA or gDNA used as material had been derived from T cells, B-cell-depleted T cells, or PBMCs.

Under the authors' procedure: By means of reference gene primer amplification, nucleated cell counts were estimated. The assay was immunoSEQ multiplex PCR, and TCRdb's table has in-frame clones only and misses some. V and J calls and clone size are given by that table; D and trimming were obtained from the DNA. This sample has some 75,000 clones, with approximately 80% found just once. Germline V gene sequence: CDR1 MNHNY, CDR2 SVGAGI (reference sequence). Trimming stripped 4 bases from V and 10 bases from J, with 23 bases between. The CDR3 length is 15 residues. Seattle patients were enrolled during active infection and followed longitudinally.

The chain links TRBV6-6 to TRBJ2-7, with a tentative D call TRBD2 (5 bases). The clonotype originates from a middle-aged man with COVID-19, enrolled during active disease. Material: peripheral blood. The CDR3 spells CASSSEISLGGEQYF. The CDR3 coding sequence is TGTGCCAGCAGTTCGGAAATTTCACTAGGAGGAGAACAGTACTTC.